Listed here is a single T cell receptor beta chain. Its specificity is unknown. CDR1 and CDR2 from the germline V gene are SGHRS and YFSETQ. The V end lost 1 base, the J end lost 2 bases, and 10 bases lay between the germline ends. This CDR3 comprises 14 residues. Repertoires were generated with immunoSEQ multiplex PCR, while TCRdb's copy carries only in-frame clones and drops some. The sample has around 31,000 clones, more than 60% seen once; the top ten hold around 3.7%. The data belong to a study of CD4 T cells in relation to SARS-CoV-2 and coronaviruses. The sequenced material came from memory CD4+ T cells from PBMCs, cultured in vitro. The V and J genes are TRBV5-1 and TRBJ2-7; no reliable D call. This receptor was obtained from an adult with COVID-19. CDR3 in amino acids: CASSLRSTTYEQYF. CDR3 nucleotide sequence: TGCGCCAGCAGCTTGCGATCCACAACCTACGAGCAGTACTTC.